One and the same sample provided the 18 T cell receptor beta chains below, sequenced in a study of preoperative IRX-2 immunotherapy in early breast cancer. Profiling relied on immunoSEQ multiplex PCR, and the TCRdb table lists in-frame clones only, not all of them. The table includes 75,000 to 100,000 clones, roughly 85% detected once. Treatment defined: preoperative locoregional IRX-2 cytokine immunotherapy. The sample here was tumor tissue, taken after IRX-2 immunotherapy. These receptors all stem from a human donor with breast cancer.

This clone was seen once. The chain is built from TRBV7-7 and TRBJ2-7; D is undetermined. The CDR3 is 14 residues long. Germline CDR1 is SSHAT and CDR2 is FNYEAQ (reference sequence). V lost 1 base and J lost 1, with 8 bases in between. CDR3 nucleotide sequence: TGTGCCAGCAGCTTAGATGGCTATTCCTACGAGCAGTACTTC. Encoded protein: CASSLDGYSYEQYF.

For the CDR3, the DNA is TGTGCCAGCAGCTCCGGGACGGGTGGGGGCCGTCCGACGGGGCCCATATATTTT. This gives the protein CASSSGTGGGRPTGPIYF. This rearrangement joins TRBV11-3 to TRBJ1-3; TRBD1 is a possible D gene (6 bases). Germline assignment: CDR1 SGHNT and CDR2 YENEEA. The CDR3 contains 18 residues. The V end lost 4 bases, the J end lost 11 bases, and 30 bases lay between the germline ends.

The chain uses TRBV6-8 and TRBJ2-5; perhaps TRBD1 as D (5 bases). Trimming took 8 bases from V and 5 from J, leaving 15 bases between them. Germline V gene data show CDR1 as MNHGY and CDR2 as SAAAGT. The CDR3 runs 13 residues. CDR3 nucleotides: TGTGCCAGCGGTCACAGGTTATGGGAGACCCAGTACTTC. Translating gives CASGHRLWETQYF.

The chain links TRBV6-8 to TRBJ2-3; D is ambiguous. This CDR3 spans 19 amino acids. V was clipped by 0 bases and J by 3 bases, with 22 bases between them. Looked up from germline, CDR1 is MNHGY and CDR2 is SAAAGT. CDR3 nucleotides: TGTGCCAGCAGTTACTCGATTCCGAGCCCAACCGGGCCTACAGATACGCAGTATTTT. Its protein is CASSYSIPSPTGPTDTQYF.

CDR3 sequence reads: CASYGPLQFNYGYTF. Here the CDR3 DNA reads TGTGCCAGTTACGGGCCGCTACAATTTAACTATGGCTACACCTTC. This chain joins TRBV19 and TRBJ1-2; D is undetermined. Germline CDR1 is LNHDA and CDR2 is SQIVND (reference sequence). V lost 8 bases to trimming and J lost 1 base, with 17 bases between them. This CDR3 spans 15 amino acids.

The CDR3 loop reads CASSHQGANNQPQHF. The CDR3, as DNA: TGTGCCAGCAGTCACCAGGGGGCAAACAATCAGCCCCAGCATTTT. The chain combines TRBV28 with TRBJ1-5; 8 nucleotides agree with TRBD1. The germline V gene encodes CDR1 MDHEN and CDR2 SYDVKM. V gave up 5 bases and J gave up 3 bases; unmatched junction bases: 6. The CDR3 has 15 residues.

This clone was detected only once. The chain recombines TRBV28 with TRBJ2-1, with D possibly TRBD1 on 5 matching bases. Trimming pared 6 bases from V and 6 bases from J, leaving 15 bases between. Germline loops: CDR1 MDHEN, CDR2 SYDVKM. This CDR3 comprises 14 residues. For the CDR3, the DNA is TGTGCCAGCAGAGCTACTCGTAGGGGCAATGAGCAGTTCTTC. As protein: CASRATRRGNEQFF.

This rearrangement joins TRBV12-5 to TRBJ1-5; no firm D call. The CDR3 consists of 12 residues. Germline-derived CDR1 and CDR2 are LGHNT and FRNRAP. Trimming removed 6 bases from V and 3 bases from J, with 6 bases in between. CDR3: CASGRVNQPQHF. In DNA, the CDR3 is TGTGCTAGTGGACGGGTCAATCAGCCCCAGCATTTT. The full variable domain, in which reference TRBV12-5 and TRBJ1-5 provide the parts outside the CDR3, is DARVTQTPRHKVTEMGQEVTMRCQPILGHNTVFWYRQTMMQGLELLAYFRNRAPLDDSGMPKDRFSAEMPDATLATLKIQPSEPRDSAVYFCASGRVNQPQHFGDGTRLSIL.

This clone has only one observation. The chain has TRBV6-8 and TRBJ1-2, with 9 nucleotides matching TRBD1. Losses at the gene ends were 5 bases for V and 7 bases for J; bases not matched to a gene: 11. CDR1 is MNHGY, CDR2 SAAAGT, per germline. The CDR3 spans 15 residues. CDR3 bases: TGTGCCAGCAGTCCATACAACAGGGGGCGGGTTGGCTACACCTTC. Translation gives CASSPYNRGRVGYTF.

The chain combines TRBV5-1 with TRBJ2-1; possibly TRBD2 for D (6 bases). Germline CDR1 and CDR2: SGHRS and YFSETQ. The CDR3 has 15 residues. Trimming removed 1 base at V and 0 bases at J, with 8 bases between. The CDR3 sequence: CASSLMGGSYNEQFF. The CDR3 DNA reads as TGCGCCAGCAGCTTGATGGGGGGCTCCTACAATGAGCAGTTCTTC.

The chain has TRBV7-6 and TRBJ1-1, with 11 nucleotides matching TRBD1. The V and J ends lost 5 bases and 0 bases, in that order; junction bases with no gene match: 5. CDR1 is SGHVS and CDR2 is FNYEAQ in the germline V gene. The CDR3 is 16 amino acids. The CDR3 DNA reads as TGTGCCAGCAGCCAGGACAGGGGGCGGCTGAACACTGAAGCTTTCTTT. This encodes CASSQDRGRLNTEAFF.

In nucleotides, the CDR3 is TGTGCCAGTAGTATGGTCAATCAGCCCCAGCATTTT. Amino acid sequence: CASSMVNQPQHF. The V call is TRBV19, the J call TRBJ1-5; D gene uncertain. Germline CDR1 reads LNHDA; CDR2 reads SQIVND (reference sequence). This CDR3 has 12 amino acids. Trimming stripped 3 bases from V and 3 bases from J, with 3 bases between.

The gene calls are TRBV11-1 and TRBJ2-3; the D is unclear. V lost 1 base, J lost 3 bases, and 11 bases lay in between. The germline gives CDR1 SGHAT, CDR2 FQDESV (reference sequence). The CDR3 is made up of 15 amino acids. As DNA, the CDR3 is TGTGCCAGCAGCTTAGACGGCGGTAAAACAGATACGCAGTATTTT. Protein sequence: CASSLDGGKTDTQYF.

This clone was observed a single time. The CDR3 nucleotides are TGTGCCAGCTCACCAATTGGACAAATGAACACTGAAGCTTTCTTT. Its protein product is CASSPIGQMNTEAFF. The V gene is TRBV18, the J gene TRBJ1-1, with D possibly being TRBD1 (5 bases). The V and J ends lost 2 bases and 0 bases respectively, with 10 bases between them. The CDR3 covers 15 residues. The germline CDR1 and CDR2 sequences are KGHSH and LQKENI.

The chain joins TRBV12-5 to TRBJ1-5; 8 bases match TRBD1. The V segment lost 7 bases and the J segment 2 bases; nucleotides outside the gene matches: 7. The CDR3 consists of 15 residues. In germline, CDR1 is LGHNT, CDR2 FRNRAP. CDR3 DNA: TGTGCTAGTGCCCCAGACAGGGGAGGCAATCAGCCCCAGCATTTT. Translated: CASAPDRGGNQPQHF.

About this clone: The same CDR3 is also encoded by other DNA sequences in this sample. The chain is built from TRBV5-1 and TRBJ2-7; 9 bases align to TRBD2. Trimming removed 2 bases from V and 4 bases from J; junction bases left unmatched: 7. The CDR3 length is 15 residues. Germline CDR1 and CDR2: SGHRS and YFSETQ. The DNA of the CDR3 is TGCGCCAGCAGCTTAACCGGGACTAGCTCGTACGAGCAGTACTTC. Translating gives CASSLTGTSSYEQYF. The entire variable domain, with the rest obtained from reference TRBV5-1 and TRBJ2-7, is as follows: KAGVTQTPRYLIKTRGQQVTLSCSPISGHRSVSWYQQTPGQGLQFLFEYFSETQRNKGNFPGRFSGRQFSNSRSEMNVSTLELGDSALYLCASSLTGTSSYEQYFGPGTRLTVT.

The chain links TRBV18 to TRBJ2-1; a weak D match, TRBD2 (5 bases). CDR3 length: 14 amino acids. V dropped 3 bases and J dropped 4 bases, with 10 bases sitting between them. CDR1 and CDR2 from the germline V gene are KGHSH and LQKENI. DNA of the CDR3: TGTGCCAGCTCACCGGGGAGTATATACAATGAGCAGTTCTTC. It translates to CASSPGSIYNEQFF.

The gene calls are TRBV23-1 and TRBJ1-1; 7 nucleotides match TRBD1. TRBV23-1 is filed as an ORF, its function uncertain. CDR3 length equals 13 residues. V lost 6 bases to trimming and J lost 8 bases; unmatched junction nucleotides: 9. CDR3: CASSLSPGQEAFF. In DNA form, the CDR3 reads TGCGCCAGCAGCTTATCCCCGGGACAGGAAGCTTTCTTT.